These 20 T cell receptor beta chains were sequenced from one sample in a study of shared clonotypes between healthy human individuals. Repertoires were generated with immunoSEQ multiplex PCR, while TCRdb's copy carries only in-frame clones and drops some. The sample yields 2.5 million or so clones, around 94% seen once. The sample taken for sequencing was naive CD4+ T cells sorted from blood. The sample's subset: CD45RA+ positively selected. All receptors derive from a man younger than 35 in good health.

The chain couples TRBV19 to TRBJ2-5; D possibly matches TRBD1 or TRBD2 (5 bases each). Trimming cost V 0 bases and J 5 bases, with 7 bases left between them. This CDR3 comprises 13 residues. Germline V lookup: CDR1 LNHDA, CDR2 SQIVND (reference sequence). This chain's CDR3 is CASSIEGVETQYF. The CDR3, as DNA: TGTGCCAGTAGTATAGAGGGGGTGGAGACCCAGTACTTC. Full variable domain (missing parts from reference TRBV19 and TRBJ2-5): DGGITQSPKYLFRKEGQNVTLSCEQNLNHDAMYWYRQDPGQGLRLIYYSQIVNDFQKGDIAEGYSVSREKKESFPLTVTSAQKNPTAFYLCASSIEGVETQYFGPGTRLLVL.

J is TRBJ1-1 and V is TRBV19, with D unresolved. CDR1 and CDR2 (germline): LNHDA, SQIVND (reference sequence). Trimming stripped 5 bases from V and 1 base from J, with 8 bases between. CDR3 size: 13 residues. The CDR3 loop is CASSDRQNTEAFF. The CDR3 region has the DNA TGTGCCAGTAGTGATAGACAGAACACTGAAGCTTTCTTT.

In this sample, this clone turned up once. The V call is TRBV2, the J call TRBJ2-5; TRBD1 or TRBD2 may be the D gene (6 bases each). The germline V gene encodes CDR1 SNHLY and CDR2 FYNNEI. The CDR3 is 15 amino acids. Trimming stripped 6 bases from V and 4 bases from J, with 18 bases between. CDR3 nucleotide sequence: TGTGCCAGCAGGGTGCCGGGGGCAGGGACAGAGACCCAGTACTTC. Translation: CASRVPGAGTETQYF.

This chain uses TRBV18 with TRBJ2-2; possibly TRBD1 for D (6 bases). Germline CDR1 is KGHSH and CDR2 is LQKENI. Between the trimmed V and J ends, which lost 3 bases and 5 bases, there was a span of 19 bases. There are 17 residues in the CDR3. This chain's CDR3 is CASSPGSTGRGTGELFF. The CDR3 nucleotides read TGTGCCAGCTCACCGGGGTCGACAGGACGAGGAACCGGGGAGCTGTTTTTT.

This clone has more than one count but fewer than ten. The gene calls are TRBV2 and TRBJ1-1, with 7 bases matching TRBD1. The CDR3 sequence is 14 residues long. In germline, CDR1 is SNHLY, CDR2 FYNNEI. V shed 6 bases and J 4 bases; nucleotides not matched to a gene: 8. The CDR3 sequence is CASRRQGGSTEAFF. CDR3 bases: TGTGCCAGCAGGCGACAGGGAGGAAGCACTGAAGCTTTCTTT.

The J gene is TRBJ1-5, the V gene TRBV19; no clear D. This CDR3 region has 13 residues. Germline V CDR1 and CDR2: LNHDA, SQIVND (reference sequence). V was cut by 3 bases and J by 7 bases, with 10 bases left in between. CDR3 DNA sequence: TGTGCCAGTAGTATTGGGCCAATACAGCCCCAGCATTTT. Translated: CASSIGPIQPQHF.

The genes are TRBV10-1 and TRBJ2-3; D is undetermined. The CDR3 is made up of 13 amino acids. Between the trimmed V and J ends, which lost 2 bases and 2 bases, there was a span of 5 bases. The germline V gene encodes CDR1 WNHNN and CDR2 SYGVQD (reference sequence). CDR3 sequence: CASSESNTDTQYF. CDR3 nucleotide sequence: TGCGCCAGCAGTGAGAGTAACACAGATACGCAGTATTTT.

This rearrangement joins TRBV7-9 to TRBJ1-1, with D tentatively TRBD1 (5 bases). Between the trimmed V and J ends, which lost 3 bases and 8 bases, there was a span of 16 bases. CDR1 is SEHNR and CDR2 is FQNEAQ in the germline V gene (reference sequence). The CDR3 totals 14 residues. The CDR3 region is CASSFYQGSSEAFF. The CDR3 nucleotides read TGTGCCAGCAGCTTTTATCAGGGAAGCTCCGAAGCTTTCTTT. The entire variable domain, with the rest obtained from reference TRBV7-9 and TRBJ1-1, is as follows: DTGVSQNPRHKITKRGQNVTFRCDPISEHNRLYWYRQTLGQGPEFLTYFQNEAQLEKSRLLSDRFSAERPKGSFSTLEIQRTEQGDSAMYLCASSFYQGSSEAFFGQGTRLTVV.

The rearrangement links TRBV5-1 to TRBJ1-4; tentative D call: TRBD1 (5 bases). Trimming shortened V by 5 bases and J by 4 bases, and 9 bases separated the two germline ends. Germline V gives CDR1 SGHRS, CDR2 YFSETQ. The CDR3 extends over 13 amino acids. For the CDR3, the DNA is TGCGCCAGCAGTCAGGGTAATAATGAAAAACTGTTTTTT. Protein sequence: CASSQGNNEKLFF. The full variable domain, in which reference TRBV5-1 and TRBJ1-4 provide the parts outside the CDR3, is KAGVTQTPRYLIKTRGQQVTLSCSPISGHRSVSWYQQTPGQGLQFLFEYFSETQRNKGNFPGRFSGRQFSNSRSEMNVSTLELGDSALYLCASSQGNNEKLFFGSGTQLSVL.

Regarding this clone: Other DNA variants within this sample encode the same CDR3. The CDR3 is CAISGPYEQYF. As DNA, the CDR3 is TGTGCCATCAGTGGGCCATACGAGCAGTACTTC. The chain employs TRBV10-3 and TRBJ2-7; D unresolved. Germline lookup yields CDR1 ENHRY and CDR2 SYGVKD. V lost 4 bases and J 4 bases, leaving 5 bases between the germline ends. The CDR3 has 11 amino acids.

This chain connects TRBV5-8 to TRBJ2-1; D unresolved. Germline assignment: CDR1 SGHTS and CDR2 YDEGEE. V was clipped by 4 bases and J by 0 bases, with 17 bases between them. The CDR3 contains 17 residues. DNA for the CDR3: TGTGCCAGCAGCCCCCTAGACAATTCCTACTCCTACAATGAGCAGTTCTTC. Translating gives CASSPLDNSYSYNEQFF.

CDR3 in DNA: TGTGCCTGGGCTGACACAGGGATGAGCTCCTATAATTCACCCCTCCACTTT. This sequence encodes CAWADTGMSSYNSPLHF. The chain couples TRBV30 to TRBJ1-6, with D perhaps matching TRBD1 (6 bases). Germline V gene sequence: CDR1 GTSNPN, CDR2 SVGIG (reference sequence). Trimming removed 5 bases at V and 0 bases at J, with 17 bases between. This CDR3 region has 17 residues.

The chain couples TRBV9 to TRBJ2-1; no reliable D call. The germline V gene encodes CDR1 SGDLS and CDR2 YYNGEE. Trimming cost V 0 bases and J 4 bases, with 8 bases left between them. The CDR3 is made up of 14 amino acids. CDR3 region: CASSVEGLYNEQFF. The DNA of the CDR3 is TGTGCCAGCAGCGTAGAGGGCTTATACAATGAGCAGTTCTTC.

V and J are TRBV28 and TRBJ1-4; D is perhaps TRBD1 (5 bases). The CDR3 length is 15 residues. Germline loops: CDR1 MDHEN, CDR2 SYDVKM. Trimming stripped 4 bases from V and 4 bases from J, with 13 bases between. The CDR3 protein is CASSSARGFNEKLFF. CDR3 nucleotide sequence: TGTGCCAGCAGTTCGGCCCGGGGGTTTAATGAAAAACTGTTTTTT.

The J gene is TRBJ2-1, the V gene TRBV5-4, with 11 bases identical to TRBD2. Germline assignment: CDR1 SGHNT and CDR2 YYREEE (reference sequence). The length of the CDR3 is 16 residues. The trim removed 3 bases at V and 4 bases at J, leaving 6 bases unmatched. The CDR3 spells CASSSTSGRGYNEQFF. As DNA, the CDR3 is TGTGCCAGCAGCTCTACTAGCGGGAGAGGGTACAATGAGCAGTTCTTC.

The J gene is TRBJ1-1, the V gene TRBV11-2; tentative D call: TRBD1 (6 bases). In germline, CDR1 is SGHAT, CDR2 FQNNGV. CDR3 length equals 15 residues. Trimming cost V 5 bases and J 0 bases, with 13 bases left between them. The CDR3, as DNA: TGTGCCAGCAGCAAGACCGAGGGGGTGAACACTGAAGCTTTCTTT. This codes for CASSKTEGVNTEAFF.

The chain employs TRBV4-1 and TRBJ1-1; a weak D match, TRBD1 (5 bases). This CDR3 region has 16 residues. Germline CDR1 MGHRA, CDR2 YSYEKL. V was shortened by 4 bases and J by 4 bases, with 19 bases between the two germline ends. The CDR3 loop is CASSRGSQGGSTEAFF. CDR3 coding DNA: TGCGCCAGCAGCCGAGGTTCGCAGGGAGGATCCACTGAAGCTTTCTTT.

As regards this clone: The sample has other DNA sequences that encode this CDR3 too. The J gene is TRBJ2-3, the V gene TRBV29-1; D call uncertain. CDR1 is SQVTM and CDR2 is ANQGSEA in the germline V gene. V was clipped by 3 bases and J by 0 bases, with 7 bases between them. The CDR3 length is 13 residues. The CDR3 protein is CSVDSGSTDTQYF. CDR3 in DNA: TGCAGCGTTGATTCCGGAAGCACAGATACGCAGTATTTT.

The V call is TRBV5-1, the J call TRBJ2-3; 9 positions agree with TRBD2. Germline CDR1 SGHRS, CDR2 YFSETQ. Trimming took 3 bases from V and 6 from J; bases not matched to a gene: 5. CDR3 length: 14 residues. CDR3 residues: CASSSATSGDTQYF. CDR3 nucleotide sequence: TGCGCCAGCAGCTCGGCCACTAGCGGGGATACGCAGTATTTT. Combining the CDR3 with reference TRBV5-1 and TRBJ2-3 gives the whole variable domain KAGVTQTPRYLIKTRGQQVTLSCSPISGHRSVSWYQQTPGQGLQFLFEYFSETQRNKGNFPGRFSGRQFSNSRSEMNVSTLELGDSALYLCASSSATSGDTQYFGPGTRLTVL.

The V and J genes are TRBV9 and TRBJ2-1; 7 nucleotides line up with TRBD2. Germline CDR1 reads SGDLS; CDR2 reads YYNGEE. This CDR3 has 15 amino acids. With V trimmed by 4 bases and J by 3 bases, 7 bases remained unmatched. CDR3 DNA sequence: TGTGCCAGCAGCAAGAGTCTAGCGGTCTACAATGAGCAGTTCTTC. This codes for CASSKSLAVYNEQFF.